This section outlines one T cell receptor (beta chain) sequence together with its context. What it recognizes is unknown. These data originate in a study of blood T cells in healthy people across ages. The study's findings and limits: Age advanced and TCR beta diversity per million T cells fell, roughly linearly. One million T cells yielded diversity estimates that were considered underestimates.

This CDR3 contains 13 residues. The V gene's germline CDR1 is ENHRY and CDR2 SYGVKD. V was shortened by 5 bases and J by 10 bases, with 15 bases between the two germline ends. It was with a sample-barcoded 5' primer and a J-beta primer mix that a second PCR of roughly 7 to 11 cycles was run. The template-switch adaptor was a 5' adaptor with 12 random nucleotides. It tagged each cDNA molecule. A single record per CDR3 protein comes from TCRdb applying MiXCR to the 5' RACE reads. Of some 790,000 distinct CDR3 sequences in the sample, more than 25% were seen once. This chain uses TRBV10-3 with TRBJ2-1; D ambiguous. The receptor was derived from an elderly woman in good health. The sample taken for sequencing was blood. The CDR3 reads CAISYLVKGEQFF. The CDR3 nucleotides read TGTGCCATCAGTTATCTGGTTAAGGGCGAGCAGTTCTTC.